Below, one T cell receptor beta chain is given with its context. Original data processing: Amplified reference gene primers provided the basis for estimating nucleated cell counts. Measured with immunoSEQ multiplex PCR; TCRdb has only the in-frame clones, and not every one. V and J calls and clone size are given by that table; D and trimming were obtained from the DNA. The table lists about 78,000 clones, around nine tenths of them singletons, with roughly 5% in the top ten. This sample stems from a study of blood T cell repertoires in COVID-19. Turning to the study itself: Whether acute or convalescent, the COVID-19 samples came from the United States, Italy and Spain. T cells, B-cell-depleted T cells, or PBMCs supplied cDNA or gDNA.

The sample consisted of peripheral blood. The sequence derives from a man aged 50 to 59 with active or convalescent COVID-19.

The CDR3 DNA reads as TGTGCCAGCAGCTTATCTTCCGTGAACACTGAAGCTTTCTTT. Encoded protein: CASSLSSVNTEAFF. The chain employs TRBV7-2 and TRBJ1-1; D uncertain. The CDR3 length is 14 residues. Between the trimmed V and J ends, which lost 2 bases and 0 bases, there was a span of 7 bases. CDR1 and CDR2 from the germline V gene are SGHTA and FQGNSA.